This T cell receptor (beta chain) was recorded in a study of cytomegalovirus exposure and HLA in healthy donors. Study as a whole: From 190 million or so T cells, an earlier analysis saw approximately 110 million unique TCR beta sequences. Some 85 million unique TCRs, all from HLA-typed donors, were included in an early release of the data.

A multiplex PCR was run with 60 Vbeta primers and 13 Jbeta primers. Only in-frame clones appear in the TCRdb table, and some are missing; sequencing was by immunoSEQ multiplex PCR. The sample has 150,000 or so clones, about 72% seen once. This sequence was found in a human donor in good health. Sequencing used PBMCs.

The CDR3 spells CASSISGPGYGYTF. CDR3 nucleotides: TGTGCCAGTAGTATAAGCGGGCCCGGATATGGCTACACCTTC. The V and J genes are TRBV19 and TRBJ1-2, with no clear D. CDR3 length: 14 residues. V lost 2 bases and J 5 bases, leaving 12 bases between the germline ends. Looked up from germline, CDR1 is LNHDA and CDR2 is SQIVND (reference sequence).